Each of the 12 T cell receptor beta chains below was sequenced from the same sample in a study of cytotoxic CD8 clonotypes in ibrutinib-treated CLL. The table came from immunoSEQ multiplex PCR; TCRdb's copy has only in-frame clones and leaves some out. The sample records a few hundred thousand clones, under 80% being singletons. Source: PBMCs, taken after 24 months of ibrutinib treatment. Source of these receptors: a human donor with chronic lymphocytic leukemia.

The rearrangement links TRBV29-1 to TRBJ1-1; 8 bases fit TRBD1. This CDR3 is built from 13 residues. The germline gives CDR1 SQVTM, CDR2 ANQGSEA. The trim removed 6 bases at V and 6 bases at J, leaving 9 bases unmatched. CDR3 loop: CSVGSGGFAEAFF. DNA of the CDR3: TGCAGCGTAGGGTCAGGGGGCTTTGCTGAAGCTTTCTTT. Full variable domain (remainder filled in from reference TRBV29-1 and TRBJ1-1): SAVISQKPSRDICQRGTSLTIQCQVDSQVTMMFWYRQQPGQSLTLIATANQGSEATYESGFVIDKFPISRPNLTFSTLTVSNMSPEDSSIYLCSVGSGGFAEAFFGQGTRLTVV.

The chain is built from TRBV29-1 and TRBJ2-5; no clear D gene. From germline, CDR1 is SQVTM and CDR2 ANQGSEA. The ends were cut back, 4 bases at V and 2 bases at J, with 5 bases in the middle. The CDR3 length is 11 residues. The CDR3: CSVVQQETQYF. For the CDR3, the DNA is TGCAGCGTTGTTCAGCAAGAGACCCAGTACTTC.

This clone was counted only a few times. This chain connects TRBV27 to TRBJ2-1; D is unresolved. This CDR3 contains 12 residues. Germline V gene sequence: CDR1 MNHEY, CDR2 SMNVEV (reference sequence). V was shortened by 6 bases and J by 5 bases, with 8 bases between the two germline ends. This chain's CDR3 is CASRRTHNEQFF. DNA of the CDR3: TGTGCCAGCAGGCGAACCCACAATGAGCAGTTCTTC.

This clone came up once. The chain links TRBV28 to TRBJ2-1; D is possibly TRBD2 (5 bases). Germline-derived CDR1 and CDR2 are MDHEN and SYDVKM. V was cut by 6 bases and J by 3 bases, with 12 bases left in between. The CDR3 covers 14 residues. This chain's CDR3 is CASRGWTGYNEQFF. The CDR3 DNA sequence: TGTGCCAGCAGGGGGTGGACTGGCTACAATGAGCAGTTCTTC.

The chain employs TRBV30 and TRBJ2-2, with D perhaps TRBD1 (6 bases). This CDR3 spans 15 amino acids. V lost 5 bases to trimming and J lost 0 bases, with 13 bases between them. Germline-derived CDR1 and CDR2 are GTSNPN and SVGIG (reference sequence). The CDR3 nucleotides are TGTGCCTGGTACCCCGGGACAACGAACACCGGGGAGCTGTTTTTT. Residues: CAWYPGTTNTGELFF.

This clone was detected a few times. The rearrangement joins TRBV27 to TRBJ2-1, with TRBD2 matching 13 bases. The CDR3 length is 15 residues. V was clipped by 7 bases and J by 7 bases; unmatched bases: 7. Germline V lookup: CDR1 MNHEY, CDR2 SMNVEV (reference sequence). Here the CDR3 reads CASNDGTSGKNEQFF. CDR3 DNA: TGTGCCAGCAACGACGGGACTAGCGGGAAAAATGAGCAGTTCTTC.

The chain uses TRBV9 and TRBJ2-4; D call uncertain. Germline CDR1 and CDR2: SGDLS and YYNGEE. V lost 0 bases to trimming and J lost 4 bases, with 11 bases between them. This CDR3 has 15 amino acids. CDR3 loop: CASSVEGAAKNIQYF. In DNA form, the CDR3 reads TGTGCCAGCAGCGTAGAAGGCGCGGCTAAAAACATTCAGTACTTC.

The V call is TRBV5-1, the J call TRBJ2-3, with 7 positions matching TRBD2. V shed 6 bases and J 4 bases; nucleotides not matched to a gene: 11. In germline, CDR1 is SGHRS, CDR2 YFSETQ. CDR3 length equals 15 residues. Here the CDR3 reads CASKRGRERADTQYF. Here the CDR3 DNA reads TGCGCCAGCAAACGTGGGAGGGAGAGGGCAGATACGCAGTATTTT.

The rearrangement links TRBV28 to TRBJ1-2, with 8 bases that match TRBD1. The CDR3 has 16 residues. Germline CDR1 and CDR2: MDHEN and SYDVKM. V trimming: 6 bases; J trimming: 5 bases; junction bases outside the gene matches: 14. CDR3 protein: CASRETGAPAGYGYTF. DNA of the CDR3: TGTGCCAGCAGGGAGACAGGGGCTCCAGCTGGATATGGCTACACCTTC.

J is TRBJ2-5 and V is TRBV4-3; no firm D call. There are 14 residues in the CDR3. V lost 0 bases, J lost 5 bases, and 10 bases lay in between. Germline CDR1 reads LGHNA; CDR2 reads YSLEER. The CDR3 nucleotides are TGCGCCAGCAGCCAAGATTTGGGCTGGGAGACCCAGTACTTC. Its translation: CASSQDLGWETQYF.

The J gene is TRBJ2-1, the V gene TRBV7-9; D unclear. The CDR3 extends over 12 amino acids. The V gene lost 5 bases and the J gene lost 5 bases, with 7 bases spanning the gap. Germline CDR1 SEHNR, CDR2 FQNEAQ (reference sequence). CDR3 bases: TGTGCCAGCAGCCCCGGACACAATGAGCAGTTCTTC. Its translation is CASSPGHNEQFF.

This sequence joins TRBV5-1 and TRBJ2-3; TRBD1 is a possible D gene (6 bases). This CDR3 is built from 16 residues. Trimming left V 4 bases short and J 4 bases short, with 19 bases between. Looked up from germline, CDR1 is SGHRS and CDR2 is YFSETQ. CDR3 region: CASSPPRGAEADTQYF. The CDR3 DNA is TGCGCCAGCAGCCCGCCCAGGGGCGCAGAGGCAGATACGCAGTATTTT. Full variable domain (missing parts from reference TRBV5-1 and TRBJ2-3): KAGVTQTPRYLIKTRGQQVTLSCSPISGHRSVSWYQQTPGQGLQFLFEYFSETQRNKGNFPGRFSGRQFSNSRSEMNVSTLELGDSALYLCASSPPRGAEADTQYFGPGTRLTVL.